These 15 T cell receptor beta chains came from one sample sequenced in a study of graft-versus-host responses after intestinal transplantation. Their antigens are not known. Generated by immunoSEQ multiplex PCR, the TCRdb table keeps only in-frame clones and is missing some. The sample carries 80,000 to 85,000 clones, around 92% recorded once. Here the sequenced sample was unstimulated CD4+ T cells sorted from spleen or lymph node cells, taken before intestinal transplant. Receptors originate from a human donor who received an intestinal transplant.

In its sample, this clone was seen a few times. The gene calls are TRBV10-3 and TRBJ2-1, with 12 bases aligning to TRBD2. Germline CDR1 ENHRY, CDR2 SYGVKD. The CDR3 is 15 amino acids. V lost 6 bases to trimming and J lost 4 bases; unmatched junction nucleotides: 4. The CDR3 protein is CAISETSGGYNEQFF. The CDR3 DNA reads TGTGCCATCAGCGAGACTAGCGGGGGATACAATGAGCAGTTCTTC.

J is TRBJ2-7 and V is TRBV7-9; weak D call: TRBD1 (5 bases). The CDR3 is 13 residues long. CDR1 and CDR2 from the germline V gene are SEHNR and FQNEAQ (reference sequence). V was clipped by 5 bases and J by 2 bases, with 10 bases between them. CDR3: CASSHRQPYEQYF. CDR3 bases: TGTGCCAGCAGCCACAGACAGCCCTACGAGCAGTACTTC. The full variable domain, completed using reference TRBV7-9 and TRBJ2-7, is DTGVSQNPRHKITKRGQNVTFRCDPISEHNRLYWYRQTLGQGPEFLTYFQNEAQLEKSRLLSDRFSAERPKGSFSTLEIQRTEQGDSAMYLCASSHRQPYEQYFGPGTRLTVT.

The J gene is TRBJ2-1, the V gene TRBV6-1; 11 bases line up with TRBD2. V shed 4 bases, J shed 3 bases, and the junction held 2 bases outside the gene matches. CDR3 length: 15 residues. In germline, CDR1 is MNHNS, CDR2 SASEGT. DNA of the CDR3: TGTGCCAGCAGTGCTCTAGCGGGGGGCTACAATGAGCAGTTCTTC. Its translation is CASSALAGGYNEQFF.

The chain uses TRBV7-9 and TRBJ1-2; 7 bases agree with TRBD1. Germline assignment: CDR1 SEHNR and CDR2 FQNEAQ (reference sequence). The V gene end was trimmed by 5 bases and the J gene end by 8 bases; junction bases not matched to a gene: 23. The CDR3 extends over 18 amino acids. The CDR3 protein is CASSKTGAFSMKMGGYTF. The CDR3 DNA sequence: TGTGCCAGCAGCAAAACAGGGGCCTTCTCTATGAAGATGGGGGGCTACACCTTC.

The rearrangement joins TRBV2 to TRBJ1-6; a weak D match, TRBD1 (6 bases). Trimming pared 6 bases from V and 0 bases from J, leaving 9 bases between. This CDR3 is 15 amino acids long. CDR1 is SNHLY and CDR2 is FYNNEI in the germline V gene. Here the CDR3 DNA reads TGTGCCAGCAGAGGACAGCTCTCCTATAATTCACCCCTCCACTTT. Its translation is CASRGQLSYNSPLHF.

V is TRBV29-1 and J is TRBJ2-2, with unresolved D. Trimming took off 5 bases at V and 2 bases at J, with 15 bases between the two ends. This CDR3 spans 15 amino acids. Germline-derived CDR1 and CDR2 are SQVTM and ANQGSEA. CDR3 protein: CSVRLYEVNTGELFF. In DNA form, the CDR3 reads TGCAGCGTTCGTCTTTACGAGGTTAACACCGGGGAGCTGTTTTTT.

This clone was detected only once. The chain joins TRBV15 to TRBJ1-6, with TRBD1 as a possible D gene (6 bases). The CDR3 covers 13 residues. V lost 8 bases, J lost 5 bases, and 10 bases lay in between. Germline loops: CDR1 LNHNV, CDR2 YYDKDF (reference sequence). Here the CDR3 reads CATAAGDNSPLHF. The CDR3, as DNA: TGTGCCACCGCGGCAGGGGATAATTCACCCCTCCACTTT.

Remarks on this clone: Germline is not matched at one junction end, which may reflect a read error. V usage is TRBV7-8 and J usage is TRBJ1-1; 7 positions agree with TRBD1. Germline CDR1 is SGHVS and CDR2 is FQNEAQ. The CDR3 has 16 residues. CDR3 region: CASSLRVTGAHTEALF. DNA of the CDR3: TGTGCCAGCAGCTTAAGGGTTACAGGGGCCCACACTGAAGCTCTCTTT.

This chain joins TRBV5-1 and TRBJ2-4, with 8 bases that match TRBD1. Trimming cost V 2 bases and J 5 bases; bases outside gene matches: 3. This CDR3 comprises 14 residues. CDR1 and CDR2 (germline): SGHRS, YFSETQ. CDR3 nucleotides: TGCGCCAGCAGCTTTGGACAGGGCCAAAACATTCAGTACTTC. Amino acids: CASSFGQGQNIQYF.

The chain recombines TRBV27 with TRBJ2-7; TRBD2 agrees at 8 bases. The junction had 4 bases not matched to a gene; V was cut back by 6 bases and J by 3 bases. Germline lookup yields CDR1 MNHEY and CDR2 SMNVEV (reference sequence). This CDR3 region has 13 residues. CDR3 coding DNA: TGTGCCAGCAGCAGGAGCGGGGGCTACGAGCAGTACTTC. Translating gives CASSRSGGYEQYF.

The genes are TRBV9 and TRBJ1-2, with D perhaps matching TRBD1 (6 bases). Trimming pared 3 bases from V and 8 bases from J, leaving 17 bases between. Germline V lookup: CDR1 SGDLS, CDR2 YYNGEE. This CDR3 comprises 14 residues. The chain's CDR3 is CASSATQQGRGYTF. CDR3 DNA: TGTGCCAGCAGCGCAACACAACAGGGACGCGGCTACACCTTC.

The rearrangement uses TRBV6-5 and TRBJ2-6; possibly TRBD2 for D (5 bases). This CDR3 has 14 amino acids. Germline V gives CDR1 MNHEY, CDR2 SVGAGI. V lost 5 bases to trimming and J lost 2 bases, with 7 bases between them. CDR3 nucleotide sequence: TGTGCCAGCAGTCGGGAACCTGGGGCCAACGTCCTGACTTTC. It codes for CASSREPGANVLTF.

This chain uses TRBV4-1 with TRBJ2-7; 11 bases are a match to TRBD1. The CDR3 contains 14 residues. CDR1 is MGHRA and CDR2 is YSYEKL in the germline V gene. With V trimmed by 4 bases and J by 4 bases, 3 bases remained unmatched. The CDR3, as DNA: TGCGCCAGCAGCCGGGACAGGGGGGAGTACGAGCAGTACTTC. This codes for CASSRDRGEYEQYF.

CDR3 DNA sequence: TGTGCCAGCAGTTACTCCCTCTACGGACAGTCCTATGGCTACACCTTC. It encodes CASSYSLYGQSYGYTF. The V call is TRBV6-5, the J call TRBJ1-2; a possible D gene is TRBD1 (6 bases). Between the trimmed V and J ends, which lost 0 bases and 4 bases, there was a span of 15 bases. Germline V gene sequence: CDR1 MNHEY, CDR2 SVGAGI. The CDR3 covers 16 residues.

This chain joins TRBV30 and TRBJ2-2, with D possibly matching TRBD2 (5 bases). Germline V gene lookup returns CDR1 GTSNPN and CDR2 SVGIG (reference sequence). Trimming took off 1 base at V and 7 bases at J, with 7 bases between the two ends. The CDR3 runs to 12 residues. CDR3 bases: TGTGCCTGGAGTGCGGGGAGCGGGGAGCTGTTTTTT. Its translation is CAWSAGSGELFF.